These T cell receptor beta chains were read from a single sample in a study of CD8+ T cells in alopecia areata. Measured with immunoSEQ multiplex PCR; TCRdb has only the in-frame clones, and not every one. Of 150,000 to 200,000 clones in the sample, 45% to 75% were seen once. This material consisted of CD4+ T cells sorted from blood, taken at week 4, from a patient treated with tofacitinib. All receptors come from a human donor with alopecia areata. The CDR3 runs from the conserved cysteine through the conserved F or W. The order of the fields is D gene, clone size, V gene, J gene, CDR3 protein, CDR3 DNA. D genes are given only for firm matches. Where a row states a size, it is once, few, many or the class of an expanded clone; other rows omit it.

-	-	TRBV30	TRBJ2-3	CAWSVGGATADTQYF	TGTGCCTGGAGTGTAGGAGGGGCGACGGCGGATACGCAGTATTTT
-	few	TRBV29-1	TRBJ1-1	CSVPSSGTEAFF	TGCAGCGTTCCGAGTAGTGGGACTGAAGCTTTCTTT
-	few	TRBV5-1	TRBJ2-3	CASSLDGKPTDTQYF	TGCGCCAGCAGCTTGGACGGGAAACCCACAGATACGCAGTATTTT
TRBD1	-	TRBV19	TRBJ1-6	CASSSGTGLNSPLHF	TGTGCCAGTAGTAGTGGGACAGGCCTTAATTCACCCCTCCACTTT
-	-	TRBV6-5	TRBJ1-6	CASRLPGFNSPLHF	TGTGCCAGCAGACTTCCGGGCTTTAATTCACCCCTCCACTTT
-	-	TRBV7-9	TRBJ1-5	CASSLEDSNQPQHF	TGTGCCAGCAGCTTAGAGGACAGCAATCAGCCCCAGCATTTT
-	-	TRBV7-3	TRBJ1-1	CASSLSVNTEAFF	TGTGCCAGCAGCTTGAGCGTGAACACTGAAGCTTTCTTT
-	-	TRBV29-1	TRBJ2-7	CSVGSYEQYF	TGCAGCGTTGGCTCCTACGAGCAGTACTTC
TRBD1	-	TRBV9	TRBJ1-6	CASSVDHRGGNSPLHF	TGTGCCAGCAGCGTAGATCACAGGGGGGGAAATTCACCCCTCCACTTT
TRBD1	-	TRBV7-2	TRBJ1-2	CASSRDRGNYGYTF	TGTGCCAGCAGTCGAGACAGGGGAAACTATGGCTACACCTTC
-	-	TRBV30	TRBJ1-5	CAWSPRVSQPQHF	TGTGCCTGGAGTCCCCGTGTAAGTCAGCCCCAGCATTTT
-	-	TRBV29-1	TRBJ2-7	CSVDPGGRRLEQYF	TGCAGCGTTGACCCGGGGGGCCGCCGACTGGAGCAGTACTTC
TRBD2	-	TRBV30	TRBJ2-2	CAWSLGTSVPGELFF	TGTGCCTGGAGCCTGGGGACTAGCGTTCCCGGGGAGCTGTTTTTT
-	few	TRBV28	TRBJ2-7	CASSLGASYEQYF	TGTGCCAGCAGTTTAGGGGCCTCCTACGAGCAGTACTTC
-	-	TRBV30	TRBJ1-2	CAWSPAPDYGYTF	TGTGCCTGGAGTCCCGCCCCGGATTATGGCTACACCTTC
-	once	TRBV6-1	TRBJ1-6	CASSARVRYNSPLHF	TGTGCCAGCAGTGCCAGGGTCCGATATAATTCACCCCTCCACTTT
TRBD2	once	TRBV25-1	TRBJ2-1	CASISSGGYNEQFF	TGTGCCAGCATCTCTAGCGGGGGATACAATGAGCAGTTCTTC
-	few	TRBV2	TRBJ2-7	CASSHGGYYEQYF	TGTGCCAGCAGTCACGGGGGCTACTACGAGCAGTACTTC
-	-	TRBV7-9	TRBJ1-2	CASSDQEGRSYTF	TGTGCCAGCAGCGACCAAGAGGGACGCAGCTACACCTTC
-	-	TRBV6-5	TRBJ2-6	CASSYSSGRSNVLTF	TGTGCCAGCAGTTACTCGTCGGGAAGGTCCAACGTCCTGACTTTC
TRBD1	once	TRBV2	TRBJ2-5	CATKGGQAGQETQYF	TGTGCCACCAAGGGGGGACAGGCGGGTCAAGAGACCCAGTACTTC
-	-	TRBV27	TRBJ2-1	CASSLTPQFDEQFF	TGTGCCAGCAGCCTAACCCCTCAGTTTGATGAGCAGTTCTTC
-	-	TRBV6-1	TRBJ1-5	CASTLSGANQPQHF	TGTGCCAGCACCTTAAGTGGGGCAAATCAGCCCCAGCATTTT
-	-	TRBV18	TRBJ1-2	CASSPSTDSNYGYTF	TGTGCCAGCTCACCATCGACAGATTCTAACTATGGCTACACCTTC
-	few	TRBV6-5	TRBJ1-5	CASSYSVRSNQPQHF	TGTGCCAGCAGTTACTCGGTCCGTAGCAATCAGCCCCAGCATTTT
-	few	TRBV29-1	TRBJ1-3	CSADSQGNTIYF	TGCAGCGCGGACAGCCAGGGAAACACCATATATTTT
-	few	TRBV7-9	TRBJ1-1	CASSLFTTNTEAFF	TGTGCCAGCAGCTTATTCACAACGAACACTGAAGCTTTCTTT
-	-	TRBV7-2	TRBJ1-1	CASSSPFMNTEAFF	TGTGCCAGCAGCTCCCCATTCATGAACACTGAAGCTTTCTTT
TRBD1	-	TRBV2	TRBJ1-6	CASSDKQGGYNSPLHF	TGTGCCAGCAGTGATAAGCAGGGGGGATATAATTCACCCCTCCACTTT
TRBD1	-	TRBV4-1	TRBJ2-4	CASSQGGQAGSKNIQYF	TGCGCCAGCAGCCAAGGGGGACAGGCCGGTTCTAAAAACATTCAGTACTTC
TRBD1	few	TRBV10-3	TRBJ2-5	CAISQGARGQETQYF	TGTGCCATCAGCCAGGGGGCGAGGGGCCAAGAGACCCAGTACTTC
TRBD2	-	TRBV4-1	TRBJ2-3	CASRLAGAADTQYF	TGCGCCAGCCGACTAGCGGGGGCCGCAGATACGCAGTATTTT
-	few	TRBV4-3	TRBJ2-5	CASSQGGSSVTQYF	TGCGCCAGCAGCCAAGGAGGTAGTTCGGTGACCCAGTACTTC
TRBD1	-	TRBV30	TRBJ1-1	CAWSKRDRSNTEAFF	TGTGCCTGGAGTAAGAGGGACAGGTCTAACACTGAAGCTTTCTTT
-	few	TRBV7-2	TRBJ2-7	CASSPPQGQHEQYF	TGTGCCAGCAGCCCCCCCCAGGGGCAGCACGAGCAGTACTTC
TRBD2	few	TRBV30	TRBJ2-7	CAWSWEGGKNEQYF	TGTGCCTGGAGCTGGGAGGGTGGAAAAAACGAGCAGTACTTC
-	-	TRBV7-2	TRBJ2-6	CASSLGGWASGANVLTF	TGTGCCAGCAGCTTAGGAGGATGGGCTTCTGGGGCCAACGTCCTGACTTTC
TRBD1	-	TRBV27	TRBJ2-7	CASSSRDRGYEQYF	TGTGCCAGCAGTTCGCGGGACAGGGGCTACGAGCAGTACTTC
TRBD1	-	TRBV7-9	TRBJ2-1	CASSLSGQVPMVHEQFF	TGTGCCAGCAGCTTATCCGGACAGGTCCCTATGGTACATGAGCAGTTCTTC
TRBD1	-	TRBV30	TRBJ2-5	CAWSVVADRANF	TGTGCCTGGAGTGTCGTTGCGGACAGGGCAAACTTC
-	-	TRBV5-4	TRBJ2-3	CASSSPQGSADTQYF	TGTGCCAGCAGCTCACCGCAGGGAAGTGCAGATACGCAGTATTTT
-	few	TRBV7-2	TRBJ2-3	CASSLDQAPGTDTQYF	TGTGCCAGCAGCTTAGATCAGGCCCCTGGCACAGATACGCAGTATTTT
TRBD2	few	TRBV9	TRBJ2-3	CASSQRPSGGAADTQYF	TGTGCCAGCAGCCAACGCCCTAGCGGGGGGGCAGCAGATACGCAGTATTTT
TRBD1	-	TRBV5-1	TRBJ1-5	CASSPGQSNQPQHF	TGCGCCAGCAGCCCGGGACAGAGCAATCAGCCCCAGCATTTT